These 30 T cell receptor beta chains originate from one sample sequenced in a study of shared clonotypes between healthy human individuals. Assay: immunoSEQ multiplex PCR; the TCRdb copy retains only in-frame clones and omits some. Of fewer than 850,000 clones detected, about 78% appear once; the ten largest clones hold about 2%. The specimen sequenced was memory CD4+ T cells sorted from blood. Subset described: CD45RA-negative fraction. These TCRs come from a woman in her thirties in good health.

The V call is TRBV29-1, the J call TRBJ2-1; D unclear. Trimming removed 4 bases from V and 0 bases from J, with 16 bases in between. Germline V gene data show CDR1 as SQVTM and CDR2 as ANQGSEA. CDR3 length equals 16 residues. CDR3 residues: CSVVDATFLSYNEQFF. The CDR3 DNA is TGCAGCGTTGTTGATGCGACATTCCTCTCCTACAATGAGCAGTTCTTC.

CDR3 in DNA: TGTGCAAGTCGCTTAGCCCCACTATCCATGAGACAGGGTTGCACCGGGGAGCTGTTTTTT. Amino acids: CASRLAPLSMRQGCTGELFF. The chain uses TRBV12-2 and TRBJ2-2; TRBD1, the table's D call, lacks a check against the DNA. TRBV12-2 is labeled a pseudogene. The CDR3 runs to 20 residues.

The chain is built from TRBV5-6 and TRBJ2-7; the match to TRBD1 covers 9 bases. The germline V gene has CDR1 SGHDT and CDR2 YYEEEE. The V and J ends lost 4 bases and 2 bases, in that order; junction bases with no gene match: 10. The CDR3 loop spans 16 amino acids. Here the CDR3 reads CASSPSPGQGPYEQYF. The DNA of the CDR3 is TGTGCCAGCAGCCCCTCACCGGGACAGGGTCCCTACGAGCAGTACTTC.

This clone was counted only a few times. The chain joins TRBV29-1 to TRBJ2-7, with D possibly called TRBD1 or TRBD2 (6 bases each). The length of the CDR3 is 12 residues. V lost 4 bases and J 5 bases, leaving 12 bases between the germline ends. Germline-derived CDR1 and CDR2 are SQVTM and ANQGSEA. The CDR3 region is CSVVWGANEQYF. The DNA of the CDR3 is TGCAGCGTTGTGTGGGGGGCCAACGAGCAGTACTTC.

The rearrangement uses TRBV19 and TRBJ2-1; 7 bases are a match to TRBD1. The CDR3 spans 16 residues. Trimming at V came to 5 bases and at J to 0 bases, leaving 7 bases not matched to a gene. Germline V gene lookup returns CDR1 LNHDA and CDR2 SQIVND (reference sequence). The CDR3 sequence: CASSPKWTGSYNEQFF. Here the CDR3 DNA reads TGTGCCAGTAGTCCCAAATGGACAGGCTCCTACAATGAGCAGTTCTTC.

The chain carries TRBV19 and TRBJ2-2; 9 bases align to TRBD2. The CDR3 is 18 residues long. CDR1 and CDR2 (germline): LNHDA, SQIVND (reference sequence). Trimming cost V 5 bases and J 2 bases; bases outside gene matches: 12. The CDR3 spells CASSVLAGREQNTGELFF. DNA for the CDR3: TGTGCCAGTAGTGTGCTAGCGGGACGCGAACAAAACACCGGGGAGCTGTTTTTT.

This clone was found a few times. The chain links TRBV10-3 to TRBJ2-7; 10 nucleotides line up with TRBD1. Germline trimming cut 9 bases from V and 4 bases from J; bases unmatched to any gene: 6. CDR3 length equals 13 residues. From germline, CDR1 is ENHRY and CDR2 SYGVKD. The CDR3 nucleotides are TGTGCCATTACCCGGGACAGGGGTTACGAGCAGTACTTC. Translated, it gives CAITRDRGYEQYF.

V is TRBV11-2 and J is TRBJ2-3, with TRBD1 identical over 8 bases. The CDR3 sequence is 16 residues long. Germline values: CDR1 SGHAT, CDR2 FQNNGV. J lost 4 bases, V lost 4 bases, and 10 bases had no gene match. CDR3: CASSYGQGGISDTQYF. For the CDR3, the DNA is TGTGCCAGCAGCTATGGACAGGGTGGGATTTCAGATACGCAGTATTTT.

The chain has TRBV5-1 and TRBJ2-1; no clear D gene. From germline, CDR1 is SGHRS and CDR2 YFSETQ. Between the trimmed V and J ends, which lost 4 bases and 10 bases, there was a span of 9 bases. The CDR3 has 11 amino acids. The CDR3 coding sequence is TGCGCCAGCAGCGCGTTAGGGGAGCAGTTCTTC. Translating it yields CASSALGEQFF.

The chain couples TRBV15 to TRBJ2-2; TRBD2 matches at 7 bases. CDR3 length: 17 amino acids. Germline CDR1 LNHNV, CDR2 YYDKDF (reference sequence). Trimming at V came to 0 bases and at J to 3 bases, leaving 7 bases not matched to a gene. The CDR3 is CATSRDRAAGDTGELFF. In DNA, the CDR3 is TGTGCCACCAGCAGAGATCGCGCTGCGGGAGACACCGGGGAGCTGTTTTTT.

This clone was counted once. This same CDR3 is encoded by further DNA sequences in the sample. The chain carries TRBV7-9 and TRBJ2-5, with TRBD1 matching over 9 bases. The germline gives CDR1 SEHNR, CDR2 FQNEAQ (reference sequence). The trim removed 1 base at V and 2 bases at J, leaving 2 bases unmatched. The CDR3 totals 15 residues. The CDR3 region is CASSLGGQGQETQYF. In nucleotides, the CDR3 is TGTGCCAGCAGCTTAGGAGGACAGGGGCAAGAGACCCAGTACTTC. Using reference TRBV7-9 and TRBJ2-5 for the parts outside the CDR3, the full variable domain is DTGVSQNPRHKITKRGQNVTFRCDPISEHNRLYWYRQTLGQGPEFLTYFQNEAQLEKSRLLSDRFSAERPKGSFSTLEIQRTEQGDSAMYLCASSLGGQGQETQYFGPGTRLLVL.

The chain recombines TRBV25-1 with TRBJ2-3; D perhaps matches TRBD1 (5 bases). CDR1 and CDR2 from the germline V gene are MGHDK and SYGVNS. V was clipped by 2 bases and J by 4 bases, with 10 bases between them. This CDR3 comprises 14 residues. The CDR3 region has the DNA TGTGCCAGCAGTGAAGGGGCGGTTCCAGATACGCAGTATTTT. It encodes CASSEGAVPDTQYF.

The V gene is TRBV6-5, the J gene TRBJ1-5; D not certain. The CDR3 contains 14 residues. Germline CDR1 is MNHEY and CDR2 is SVGAGI. Trimming took 6 bases from V and 7 from J, leaving 16 bases between them. CDR3 loop: CASSRTHYAQPQHF. In nucleotides, the CDR3 is TGTGCCAGCAGCCGTACCCATTACGCCCAGCCCCAGCATTTT.

This clone occurred many times. The chain combines TRBV4-1 with TRBJ2-2; 10 bases map to TRBD2. This CDR3 contains 19 residues. V was clipped by 2 bases and J by 3 bases; unmatched bases: 12. CDR1 is MGHRA, CDR2 YSYEKL, per germline. The CDR3 region has the DNA TGCGCCAGCAGCCAACGGGGCGGGCTAGCGGGAGAGCACACCGGGGAGCTGTTTTTT. This sequence encodes CASSQRGGLAGEHTGELFF.

This clone turned up a few times. The chain employs TRBV19 and TRBJ2-1; no clear D. This CDR3 is built from 16 residues. Germline CDR1 LNHDA, CDR2 SQIVND (reference sequence). Trimming pared 5 bases from V and 7 bases from J, leaving 21 bases between. This CDR3 reads CASSRARSSYQNEQFF. CDR3 DNA: TGTGCCAGTAGTCGGGCTAGATCATCATACCAGAATGAGCAGTTCTTC.

This sequence joins TRBV19 and TRBJ2-2; no definite D call. The CDR3 sequence is 14 residues long. CDR1 and CDR2 from the germline V gene are LNHDA and SQIVND (reference sequence). Trimming left V 2 bases short and J 2 bases short, with 6 bases between. CDR3 nucleotides: TGTGCCAGTAGTATACAGTTTAACACCGGGGAGCTGTTTTTT. It yields the protein CASSIQFNTGELFF.

The CDR3 sequence: CASSDLGPGGNQPQHF. The CDR3 DNA reads as TGTGCCAGTAGTGACCTAGGCCCGGGTGGCAATCAGCCCCAGCATTTT. The rearrangement links TRBV19 to TRBJ1-5; D unclear. The CDR3 runs to 16 residues. V lost 5 bases and J lost 2, with 16 bases in between. The germline V gene has CDR1 LNHDA and CDR2 SQIVND (reference sequence).

This chain links TRBV28 with TRBJ2-2; D tentatively reads TRBD1 or TRBD2 (7 bases each). The V gene lost 7 bases and the J gene lost 5 bases, with 20 bases spanning the gap. This CDR3 comprises 16 residues. Per germline, CDR1 MDHEN and CDR2 SYDVKM. The chain's CDR3 is CASTRGGDRLTGELFF. The CDR3 nucleotides read TGTGCCAGCACCAGGGGGGGTGACAGATTAACCGGGGAGCTGTTTTTT.

This clone came up once. V usage is TRBV19 and J usage is TRBJ1-1; 7 bases agree with TRBD1. Losses at the gene ends were 6 bases for V and 3 bases for J; bases not matched to a gene: 10. Per the germline V gene, CDR1 is LNHDA and CDR2 is SQIVND (reference sequence). The CDR3 runs to 15 residues. The CDR3 spells CASSDGYRGDTEAFF. CDR3 sequence (DNA): TGTGCCAGTAGCGATGGATACAGGGGAGACACTGAAGCTTTCTTT.

This clone was seen only once. The genes are TRBV30 and TRBJ1-1; D gene ambiguous. The V end lost 4 bases, the J end lost 6 bases, and 12 bases lay between the germline ends. Per germline, CDR1 GTSNPN and CDR2 SVGIG (reference sequence). The CDR3 covers 12 residues. The CDR3 nucleotides read TGTGCCTGGACTATTGACATCGCTGAAGCTTTCTTT. Its protein is CAWTIDIAEAFF.

This clone was seen more than once but under ten times. Other nucleotide sequences in the sample specify the same CDR3. The CDR3 DNA follows: TGTGCCAGCAGCTCTGGACAGGGCTACAATGAGCAGTTCTTC. This gives the protein CASSSGQGYNEQFF. The chain joins TRBV11-2 to TRBJ2-1, with TRBD1 matching over 8 bases. V gave up 4 bases and J gave up 3 bases; unmatched junction bases: 2. Germline V gene lookup returns CDR1 SGHAT and CDR2 FQNNGV. CDR3 length equals 14 residues.

The chain couples TRBV10-3 to TRBJ2-3; the D is unclear. With 0 bases removed from V and 2 bases from J, the gap between germline ends came to 6 bases. Per germline, CDR1 ENHRY and CDR2 SYGVKD. The CDR3 consists of 14 residues. The CDR3: CAISESAVTDTQYF. For the CDR3, the DNA is TGTGCCATCAGTGAGTCTGCTGTCACAGATACGCAGTATTTT.

This sequence joins TRBV5-6 and TRBJ2-5; TRBD2 might be the D (5 bases). Germline CDR1 is SGHDT and CDR2 is YYEEEE. The V end was cut by 2 bases, the J end by 5 bases, with 13 bases between. The length of the CDR3 is 14 residues. The CDR3 reads CASSFMEVRETQYF. The CDR3 region has the DNA TGTGCCAGCAGCTTTATGGAGGTGAGGGAGACCCAGTACTTC.

The table lists this clone with a few counts. Other DNA sequences from this sample encode an identical CDR3 as well. This chain connects TRBV5-1 to TRBJ2-1; 7 nucleotides agree with TRBD2. The germline V gene encodes CDR1 SGHRS and CDR2 YFSETQ. The CDR3 length is 15 residues. The ends lost 5 bases at V and 3 bases at J; junction bases unmatched: 8. The CDR3 is CASSVSSGSYNEQFF. The CDR3 coding sequence is TGCGCCAGCAGTGTCTCTAGCGGAAGCTACAATGAGCAGTTCTTC.

The chain has TRBV18 and TRBJ1-1; possible D gene TRBD1, 5 bases. Germline assignment: CDR1 KGHSH and CDR2 LQKENI. The CDR3 is 13 amino acids. V gave up 4 bases and J gave up 3 bases, with 9 bases separating them. CDR3: CASSRGIDTEAFF. CDR3 in DNA: TGTGCCAGCTCACGGGGCATCGACACTGAAGCTTTCTTT.

The chain is built from TRBV25-1 and TRBJ1-3; D might be TRBD1 (5 bases). There are 16 residues in the CDR3. Germline V CDR1 and CDR2: MGHDK, SYGVNS. The V end was cut by 3 bases, the J end by 3 bases, with 15 bases between. The CDR3 DNA follows: TGTGCCAGCAGTGATACAGGCCTTTCACTTGGAAACACCATATATTTT. It codes for CASSDTGLSLGNTIYF.

The genes are TRBV2 and TRBJ1-2, with D hard to call. Germline CDR1 and CDR2: SNHLY and FYNNEI. This CDR3 has 12 amino acids. V shed 9 bases and J shed 4 bases, with 12 bases lying between them. CDR3 region: CARGQGPYGYTF. The CDR3 DNA follows: TGTGCCAGAGGTCAAGGGCCCTATGGCTACACCTTC.

The chain links TRBV6-6 to TRBJ2-7; D is unclear. From germline, CDR1 is MNHNY and CDR2 SVGAGI (reference sequence). This CDR3 has 16 amino acids. Trimming stripped 4 bases from V and 7 bases from J, with 23 bases between. The chain's CDR3 is CASSLGRFGQGQEQYF. Written as DNA, the CDR3 is TGTGCCAGCAGTTTAGGACGCTTTGGTCAAGGTCAAGAGCAGTACTTC.

The chain combines TRBV7-8 with TRBJ1-2; D uncertain. CDR1 and CDR2 from the germline V gene are SGHVS and FQNEAQ. The V end lost 0 bases, the J end lost 3 bases, and 5 bases lay between the germline ends. CDR3 size: 13 residues. The CDR3 reads CASSLALDYGYTF. DNA for the CDR3: TGTGCCAGCAGCTTAGCGCTTGACTATGGCTACACCTTC.

The chain couples TRBV30 to TRBJ1-6, with no clear D. This CDR3 is built from 13 residues. CDR1 and CDR2 (germline): GTSNPN, SVGIG (reference sequence). The germline V and J ends were trimmed by 8 bases and 6 bases, with 14 bases remaining between them. CDR3 region: CAVRGFRNSPLHF. The CDR3 nucleotides read TGTGCCGTGAGAGGTTTTCGTAATTCACCCCTCCACTTT.